Below, 4 T cell receptor beta chains from the same sample are listed, as sequenced in a study of blood T cell repertoires in COVID-19. Produced via immunoSEQ multiplex PCR; TCRdb's table is partial and in-frame only. The sample has around 100,000 clones; around 88% are singletons. Sequencing used peripheral blood. The origin of the receptors is an elderly man with acute or convalescent COVID-19.

V is TRBV7-9 and J is TRBJ2-7; TRBD2 matches at 8 bases. Germline-derived CDR1 and CDR2 are SEHNR and FQNEAQ (reference sequence). The CDR3 is 15 amino acids. The V segment lost 3 bases and the J segment 5 bases; nucleotides outside the gene matches: 9. The CDR3 nucleotides read TGTGCCAGCAGCTTTTTAGCGGGGAGGGTGGACGAGCAGTACTTC. As protein: CASSFLAGRVDEQYF.

The chain carries TRBV29-1 and TRBJ2-5; 10 bases are shared with TRBD2. Germline CDR1 is SQVTM and CDR2 is ANQGSEA. After removal of 4 bases from V and 2 bases from J, the junction contained 7 bases not matched to a gene. This CDR3 is 15 amino acids long. The CDR3 DNA reads as TGCAGCGTTGTAGCGGCTAGCGGGAGACAAGAGACCCAGTACTTC. As protein: CSVVAASGRQETQYF.

V usage is TRBV5-4 and J usage is TRBJ2-1, with a weak D call TRBD1 (6 bases). The ends were cut back, 4 bases at V and 7 bases at J, with 24 bases in the middle. The CDR3 has 17 residues. Germline-derived CDR1 and CDR2 are SGHNT and YYREEE (reference sequence). CDR3 bases: TGTGCCAGCAGCCCACCGAGAGGGGGATTGCTACCAAATGAGCAGTTCTTC. This gives the protein CASSPPRGGLLPNEQFF. Full variable domain (rest looked up from reference TRBV5-4 and TRBJ2-1): ETGVTQSPTHLIKTRGQQVTLRCSSQSGHNTVSWYQQALGQGPQFIFQYYREEENGRGNFPPRFSGLQFPNYSSELNVNALELDDSALYLCASSPPRGGLLPNEQFFGPGTRLTVL.

This chain links TRBV2 with TRBJ2-1, with 11 bases fitting TRBD1. This CDR3 contains 14 residues. The V and J ends lost 7 bases and 7 bases, in that order; junction bases with no gene match: 6. CDR1 and CDR2 from the germline V gene are SNHLY and FYNNEI. CDR3 bases: TGTGCCAGCACCAACGGGACAGGGGGAAATGAGCAGTTCTTC. It translates to CASTNGTGGNEQFF.